The 29 T cell receptor beta chains reported below all come from one sample, sequenced in a study of OX40 agonist ivuxolimab in advanced cancers. Here immunoSEQ multiplex PCR was the method, and the copy in TCRdb shows in-frame clones only, minus some. The sample consists of approximately 83,000 clones, about 85% of them appearing once. Here the sequenced sample was CD4+ or CD8+ T cells sorted from blood, taken in a trial of the OX40 agonist ivuxolimab. The source is an adult with an advanced solid tumor such as melanoma, head and neck, liver or kidney cancer.

In nucleotides, the CDR3 is TGTGCCAGCAGCAAACTAACGGGGCCAGTGGCCGAGCAGTACTTC. It is translated as CASSKLTGPVAEQYF. The chain is built from TRBV7-6 and TRBJ2-7, with D possibly called TRBD1 or TRBD2 (5 bases each). Trimming cost V 5 bases and J 6 bases, with 20 bases left between them. Germline lookup yields CDR1 SGHVS and CDR2 FNYEAQ. There are 15 residues in the CDR3.

The chain links TRBV5-5 to TRBJ1-4; 9 positions match TRBD1. The ends lost 4 bases at V and 0 bases at J; junction bases unmatched: 10. The CDR3 covers 18 residues. The germline gives CDR1 SGHKS, CDR2 YYEKEE (reference sequence). In nucleotides, the CDR3 is TGTGCCAGCAGCCACTCAGGGACAGGGTCTGCAACTAATGAAAAACTGTTTTTT. Residues: CASSHSGTGSATNEKLFF.

The J gene is TRBJ1-1, the V gene TRBV6-5; tentatively, D is TRBD1 (5 bases). The V gene's germline CDR1 is MNHEY and CDR2 SVGAGI. The CDR3 runs 16 residues. V lost 4 bases and J lost 3, with 18 bases in between. CDR3 amino acids: CASSLFSQGGDTEAFF. The CDR3 DNA sequence: TGTGCCAGCAGTTTATTCAGCCAGGGTGGCGACACTGAAGCTTTCTTT.

This chain uses TRBV11-1 with TRBJ2-7, with 15 bases that match TRBD2. This CDR3 contains 16 residues. Germline V gene data show CDR1 as SGHAT and CDR2 as FQDESV (reference sequence). Trimming cost V 6 bases and J 2 bases; bases outside gene matches: 5. The CDR3 region is CASRGTSGGSPYEQYF. CDR3 bases: TGTGCCAGCAGAGGGACTAGCGGGGGGAGTCCCTACGAGCAGTACTTC.

V usage is TRBV18 and J usage is TRBJ2-3; D is perhaps TRBD2 (6 bases). Trimming removed 5 bases from V and 0 bases from J, with 15 bases in between. Germline V gene data show CDR1 as KGHSH and CDR2 as LQKENI. The CDR3 spans 16 residues. The DNA for the CDR3 is TGTGCCAGCTCATACACCCTAGCGCTCAGCACAGATACGCAGTATTTT. Translating it yields CASSYTLALSTDTQYF.

The chain employs TRBV7-9 and TRBJ2-1; D gene unclear. The germline V gene has CDR1 SEHNR and CDR2 FQNEAQ (reference sequence). The CDR3 totals 12 residues. Trimming removed 2 bases from V and 9 bases from J, with 8 bases in between. This CDR3 reads CASSLTESEQFF. Written as DNA, the CDR3 is TGTGCCAGCAGCTTAACGGAGAGTGAGCAGTTCTTC.

This clone was picked up a small number of times. This rearrangement joins TRBV7-9 to TRBJ1-1, with TRBD1 as a possible D gene (6 bases). CDR1 SEHNR and CDR2 FQNEAQ come from the germline V gene (reference sequence). The CDR3 contains 14 residues. V dropped 2 bases and J dropped 3 bases, with 10 bases sitting between them. The CDR3 sequence: CASSLPGGDTEAFF. The CDR3 coding sequence is TGTGCCAGCAGCTTACCGGGGGGCGACACTGAAGCTTTCTTT.

This clone turned up a few times. The gene calls are TRBV18 and TRBJ2-5; D is undetermined. The CDR3 runs to 13 residues. V was cut by 2 bases and J by 4 bases, with 8 bases left in between. Germline V gene data show CDR1 as KGHSH and CDR2 as LQKENI. The CDR3: CASSPRLLETQYF. CDR3 coding DNA: TGTGCCAGCTCACCAAGGTTGTTAGAGACCCAGTACTTC.

The chain has TRBV10-3 and TRBJ2-5; 12 bases agree with TRBD2. CDR3 size: 13 residues. The V gene end was trimmed by 6 bases and the J gene end by 4 bases; junction bases not matched to a gene: 0. The germline V gene encodes CDR1 ENHRY and CDR2 SYGVKD. Here the CDR3 DNA reads TGTGCCATCAGGGGACTAGCGGGAGAGACCCAGTACTTC. Translation: CAIRGLAGETQYF.

V gene TRBV5-1 combines with J gene TRBJ1-2; D not resolved. This CDR3 has 13 residues. The V end lost 0 bases, the J end lost 6 bases, and 9 bases lay between the germline ends. Germline V gives CDR1 SGHRS, CDR2 YFSETQ. The CDR3 spells CASSLVGWDGYTF. CDR3 bases: TGCGCCAGCAGCTTGGTGGGGTGGGATGGCTACACCTTC.

The chain combines TRBV7-2 with TRBJ2-1, with 7 bases identical to TRBD2. The V gene's germline CDR1 is SGHTA and CDR2 FQGNSA. The CDR3 has 13 residues. Germline trimming cut 3 bases from V and 7 bases from J; bases unmatched to any gene: 3. The DNA for the CDR3 is TGTGCCAGCAGCTTCGGGCGGGAGAATGAGCAGTTCTTC. This encodes CASSFGRENEQFF.

This chain links TRBV4-2 with TRBJ2-7, with a weak D call TRBD2 (6 bases). Germline CDR1 and CDR2: LGHNA and YNFKEQ. This CDR3 is built from 16 residues. Trimming took off 0 bases at V and 2 bases at J, with 14 bases between the two ends. CDR3 in amino acids: CASSQENSGETYEQYF. The CDR3 DNA sequence: TGTGCCAGCAGCCAAGAGAATAGCGGAGAGACCTACGAGCAGTACTTC.

The chain has TRBV2 and TRBJ2-1; 9 bases are shared with TRBD2. The CDR3 sequence is 12 residues long. Germline V CDR1 and CDR2: SNHLY, FYNNEI. V gave up 5 bases and J gave up 10 bases; unmatched junction bases: 3. CDR3 protein: CASSQTSGEQFF. Here the CDR3 DNA reads TGTGCCAGCAGTCAGACTAGCGGAGAGCAGTTCTTC.

The chain uses TRBV7-2 and TRBJ1-2; a possible D gene is TRBD1 (5 bases). The CDR3 has 15 amino acids. Per germline, CDR1 SGHTA and CDR2 FQGNSA. The ends were cut back, 0 bases at V and 6 bases at J, with 14 bases in the middle. Here the CDR3 reads CASSLALGTQDGYTF. The CDR3 DNA is TGTGCCAGCAGCTTAGCGCTAGGGACCCAGGATGGCTACACCTTC. Looking up the rest from reference TRBV7-2 and TRBJ1-2 gives the full variable domain: GAGVSQSPSNKVTEKGKDVELRCDPISGHTALYWYRQSLGQGLEFLIYFQGNSAPDKSGLPSDRFSAERTGGSVSTLTIQRTQQEDSAVYLCASSLALGTQDGYTFGSGTRLTVV.

J is TRBJ1-1 and V is TRBV4-3, with 8 nucleotides matching TRBD1. The length of the CDR3 is 14 residues. The ends lost 0 bases at V and 10 bases at J; junction bases unmatched: 7. Looked up from germline, CDR1 is LGHNA and CDR2 is YSLEER. CDR3 sequence (DNA): TGCGCCAGCAGCCAAGACAGGGGGCCGTACGTAGCTTTCTTT. It yields the protein CASSQDRGPYVAFF.

The chain couples TRBV5-1 to TRBJ1-2; 7 nucleotides match TRBD1. After removal of 0 bases from V and 3 bases from J, the junction contained 5 bases not matched to a gene. Germline V lookup: CDR1 SGHRS, CDR2 YFSETQ. There are 15 residues in the CDR3. CDR3 bases: TGCGCCAGCAGCTTGGAAGGGGGCTCACACTATGGCTACACCTTC. It yields the protein CASSLEGGSHYGYTF.

In its sample, this clone was seen once. The chain recombines TRBV7-8 with TRBJ2-1; unclear D gene. Germline CDR1 reads SGHVS; CDR2 reads FQNEAQ. Trimming stripped 2 bases from V and 7 bases from J, with 15 bases between. This CDR3 contains 15 residues. CDR3 protein: CASSLRTPKANEQFF. CDR3 nucleotide sequence: TGTGCCAGCAGCTTAAGGACCCCCAAAGCGAATGAGCAGTTCTTC.

This clone was seen a handful of times. The chain combines TRBV6-5 with TRBJ2-7; no clear D. Germline V gene lookup returns CDR1 MNHEY and CDR2 SVGAGI. The V end was cut by 4 bases, the J end by 2 bases, with 9 bases between. This CDR3 has 13 amino acids. CDR3 DNA: TGTGCCAGCAGTTGGGCGGAGACCTACGAGCAGTACTTC. The encoded protein is CASSWAETYEQYF.

The CDR3 DNA is TGTGCCAGCAGTGTAGGGGTAGAGCAGCCCCAGCATTTT. Protein sequence: CASSVGVEQPQHF. The rearrangement joins TRBV6-5 to TRBJ1-5; a possible D gene is TRBD1 (5 bases). The CDR3 spans 13 residues. Germline CDR1 reads MNHEY; CDR2 reads SVGAGI. Trimming took off 5 bases at V and 7 bases at J, with 12 bases between the two ends.

The genes are TRBV5-4 and TRBJ2-7, with 8 bases matching TRBD2. Germline CDR1 is SGHNT and CDR2 is YYREEE (reference sequence). Trimming at V came to 3 bases and at J to 7 bases, leaving 3 bases not matched to a gene. The CDR3 has 12 amino acids. CDR3 region: CASSSRLAEQYF. CDR3 nucleotide sequence: TGTGCCAGCAGCTCCCGACTAGCGGAGCAGTACTTC.

This chain joins TRBV30 and TRBJ1-2, with a possible D match to TRBD1 (5 bases). The ends were cut back, 4 bases at V and 4 bases at J, with 10 bases in the middle. This CDR3 region has 12 residues. Germline lookup yields CDR1 GTSNPN and CDR2 SVGIG (reference sequence). The CDR3 region is CAWNNGGYGYTF. In DNA, the CDR3 is TGTGCCTGGAACAACGGGGGCTATGGCTACACCTTC.

This chain links TRBV10-3 with TRBJ2-5, with TRBD1 identical over 8 bases. The assigned J gene may be wrong: the sequence end matches TRBJ2-7 better. Looked up from germline, CDR1 is ENHRY and CDR2 is SYGVKD. The CDR3 covers 14 residues. CDR3 DNA sequence: TGTGCCATCGGATCGGGACAGGTGGCCTACGAGCAGTACTTC. Protein sequence: CAIGSGQVAYEQYF.

The chain carries TRBV5-1 and TRBJ2-7; 7 nucleotides agree with TRBD1. V trimming: 1 base; J trimming: 0 bases; junction bases outside the gene matches: 4. This CDR3 has 15 amino acids. Germline assignment: CDR1 SGHRS and CDR2 YFSETQ. CDR3 bases: TGCGCCAGCAGCTTGTATGGGGACAGCTCCTACGAGCAGTACTTC. It yields the protein CASSLYGDSSYEQYF.

The V and J genes are TRBV4-1 and TRBJ1-2, with D uncertain. V shed 4 bases and J shed 2 bases, with 11 bases lying between them. Looked up from germline, CDR1 is MGHRA and CDR2 is YSYEKL. CDR3 length equals 14 residues. The CDR3: CASSPGGTNYGYTF. DNA of the CDR3: TGCGCCAGCAGCCCGGGCGGTACCAACTATGGCTACACCTTC.

The V gene is TRBV19, the J gene TRBJ2-3; possibly TRBD2 for D (7 bases). The length of the CDR3 is 16 residues. V dropped 4 bases and J dropped 5 bases, with 19 bases sitting between them. Germline CDR1 reads LNHDA; CDR2 reads SQIVND (reference sequence). The chain's CDR3 is CASSRWGGQRGDTQYF. DNA of the CDR3: TGTGCCAGTAGTAGGTGGGGGGGCCAGCGAGGAGATACGCAGTATTTT.

The V and J genes are TRBV4-1 and TRBJ2-7; the match to TRBD1 covers 8 bases. V was pared by 4 bases and J by 4 bases, with 9 bases of the junction left unmatched. The CDR3 is 15 residues long. In germline, CDR1 is MGHRA, CDR2 YSYEKL. CDR3 in DNA: TGCGCCAGCAGCCCAGGGGGGACAGGTGTATACGAGCAGTACTTC. This sequence encodes CASSPGGTGVYEQYF.

The CDR3 region is CASSRQGGGETQYF. DNA of the CDR3: TGTGCCAGCAGTAGACAGGGCGGGGGAGAGACCCAGTACTTC. The chain uses TRBV2 and TRBJ2-5, with D possibly called TRBD1 or TRBD2 (7 bases each). CDR1 and CDR2 from the germline V gene are SNHLY and FYNNEI. The CDR3 has 14 residues. V was shortened by 5 bases and J by 4 bases, with 14 bases between the two germline ends.

The chain combines TRBV10-3 with TRBJ2-7, with a weak D call TRBD1 (5 bases). The CDR3 loop spans 15 amino acids. V shed 5 bases and J shed 6 bases, with 20 bases lying between them. CDR1 and CDR2 (germline): ENHRY, SYGVKD. CDR3 sequence (DNA): TGTGCCATCAGTTCCCCCCCCATGCCCCAGGGCGAGCAGTACTTC. Translation: CAISSPPMPQGEQYF.

This clone was recorded once. The rearrangement links TRBV7-2 to TRBJ2-7, with no clear D. This CDR3 contains 12 residues. Per the germline V gene, CDR1 is SGHTA and CDR2 is FQGNSA. The V end lost 6 bases, the J end lost 3 bases, and 9 bases lay between the germline ends. The CDR3 DNA reads as TGTGCCAGCAGTTCACCGGGCTACGAGCAGTACTTC. It is translated as CASSSPGYEQYF.